Here is one T cell receptor (beta chain) with its context. Sequenced by immunoSEQ multiplex PCR; TCRdb stores in-frame clones only, minus some. The sample lists over 120,000 clones; 91% were seen once. This sample is drawn from a study of control samples from healthy donors and cancer patients. The length of the CDR3 is 14 residues. Germline V CDR1 and CDR2: SGHAT, FQDESV (reference sequence). V shed 2 bases and J shed 6 bases, with 13 bases lying between them. The chain carries TRBV11-1 and TRBJ1-1, with D hard to call. Sequences were obtained from blood. The sequence derives from a man aged 25 to 45 in good health. The CDR3 nucleotides are TGTGCCAGCAGCTTAAAAAGGGCGTCCGCTGAAGCTTTCTTT. It codes for CASSLKRASAEAFF.